This is a list of T cell receptor beta chains from one sample in a study of CD8 T cells in ankylosing spondylitis. MiXCR, run by TCRdb on the 5' RACE reads, gives a single entry per CDR3 protein. The sample has 270,000 or so distinct CDR3 sequences, 15% to 20% seen once. Sample: blood, either unsorted or a sorted T cell fraction (not recorded which). These receptors were obtained from a male donor with ankylosing spondylitis or in good health (not recorded which). The CDR3 runs from the conserved cysteine through the conserved F or W. D genes are given only for firm matches. Only some rows state a clone size, as once, few, many or a class for expanded clones.

TRBD2	.	TRBJ2-3	TRBV5-1	CASSLAPAGGPDTQYF	TGCGCCAGCAGCTTGGCCCCAGCGGGAGGGCCTGATACGCAGTATTTT
TRBD2	few	TRBJ2-1	TRBV12-3/TRBV12-4	CASSIAGGPLDEQFF	TGTGCCAGCAGTATAGCGGGAGGGCCTTTGGATGAGCAGTTCTTC
.	.	TRBJ1-2	TRBV29-1	CSVELGTNYGYTF	TGCAGCGTTGAGCTTGGGACCAACTATGGCTACACCTTC
TRBD2	.	TRBJ2-7	TRBV5-6	CASSHPRGDDYEQYF	TGTGCCAGCAGCCACCCTCGGGGGGATGACTACGAGCAGTACTTC
TRBD2	.	TRBJ2-3	TRBV29-1	CSVEDGALAGTTDTQYF	TGCAGCGTTGAAGATGGGGCCCTAGCGGGGACCACAGATACGCAGTATTTT
TRBD2	once	TRBJ2-1	TRBV28	CASSFLSGGDEQFF	TGTGCCAGCAGTTTTCTCAGCGGGGGGGATGAGCAGTTCTTC
TRBD2	.	TRBJ2-3	TRBV4-1	CASSQVLAGVTSSTDTQYF	TGCGCCAGCAGCCAAGTTCTAGCGGGAGTAACCTCTAGCACAGATACGCAGTATTTT
TRBD1	once	TRBJ2-7	TRBV3-1	CASSQADRAAYEQYF	TGTGCCAGCAGCCAGGCGGACAGGGCGGCCTACGAGCAGTACTTC
.	few	TRBJ1-5	TRBV29-1	CSVRGRDGQPQHF	TGCAGCGTCAGAGGCAGGGACGGGCAGCCCCAGCATTTT
.	.	TRBJ2-7	TRBV9	CASSVEQVPSYEQYF	TGTGCCAGCAGCGTCGAACAGGTCCCTTCCTACGAGCAGTACTTC
.	few	TRBJ1-3	TRBV13	CASSVSGGWSSGNTIYF	TGTGCCAGCAGCGTGTCGGGAGGTTGGAGCTCTGGAAACACCATATATTTT
.	few	TRBJ2-7	TRBV7-2	CASSFGGPSYEQYF	TGTGCCAGCAGCTTCGGGGGGCCCTCCTACGAGCAGTACTTC
.	few	TRBJ2-6	TRBV27	CASSLYPKPLYSGANVLTF	TGTGCCAGCAGTTTATATCCGAAACCCCTATACTCTGGGGCCAACGTCCTGACTTTC
TRBD1	.	TRBJ2-7	TRBV27	CASSLWQGANSYEQYF	TGTGCCAGCAGTTTATGGCAGGGGGCTAACTCCTACGAGCAGTACTTC
.	.	TRBJ2-2	TRBV29-1	CSVIVATGELFF	TGCAGCGTTATCGTAGCAACCGGGGAGCTGTTTTTT
.	.	TRBJ2-5	TRBV25-1	CASSERGAGETQYF	TGTGCCAGCAGCGAACGGGGGGCAGGAGAGACCCAGTACTTC
TRBD2	few	TRBJ2-3	TRBV6-2/TRBV6-3	CASSISGWRIIAGATDTQYF	TGTGCCAGCAGCATCAGCGGATGGCGGATCATAGCGGGAGCGACAGATACGCAGTATTTT
TRBD2	few	TRBJ2-1	TRBV4-1	CASSPGLAGADEQFF	TGCGCCAGCAGCCCGGGACTAGCGGGAGCTGATGAGCAGTTCTTC
TRBD1	.	TRBJ2-7	TRBV5-6	CASSLGTGGFYEQYF	TGTGCCAGCAGCCTGGGGACAGGGGGCTTCTACGAGCAGTACTTC
.	many	TRBJ2-5	TRBV7-9	CASSPTEGETQYF	TGTGCCAGCAGCCCGACCGAGGGCGAGACCCAGTACTTC
.	.	TRBJ2-1	TRBV7-2	CASSLDSGNYNEQFF	TGTGCCAGCAGCTTAGATAGCGGAAACTACAATGAGCAGTTCTTC
TRBD2	few	TRBJ2-2	TRBV19	CASSNQLAGVIGELFF	TGTGCCAGTAGTAACCAGCTAGCGGGAGTTATCGGGGAGCTGTTTTTT
.	many	TRBJ2-6	TRBV28	CASSFLGEGYIGGANVLTF	TGTGCCAGCAGTTTTTTAGGGGAAGGGTATATTGGGGGGGCCAACGTCCTGACTTTC
TRBD2	.	TRBJ2-7	TRBV6-2/TRBV6-3	CASSYSLLAGPYEQYF	TGTGCCAGCAGTTACTCTCTCCTAGCGGGACCGTACGAGCAGTACTTC
TRBD1	many	TRBJ2-7	TRBV4-1	CASSGRTGSSYEQYF	TGCGCCAGCAGCGGAAGGACAGGGAGTTCCTACGAGCAGTACTTC
.	.	TRBJ2-3	TRBV20-1	CSARDRSLTDTQYF	TGCAGTGCTAGAGATCGTAGCCTCACAGATACGCAGTATTTT
.	.	TRBJ2-7	TRBV9	CASSVGGTDYEQYF	TGTGCCAGCAGCGTAGGGGGGACTGACTACGAGCAGTACTTC
.	.	TRBJ2-7	TRBV27	CASSSLSFLSYEQYF	TGTGCCAGCAGTTCCTTGTCGTTCCTCTCCTACGAGCAGTACTTC
TRBD2	.	TRBJ2-1	TRBV3-1	CASSQSWGLMKPYNEQFF	TGTGCCAGCAGCCAATCATGGGGACTAATGAAGCCTTACAATGAGCAGTTCTTC
TRBD2	few	TRBJ2-7	TRBV7-9	CASSFSAGVYEQYF	TGTGCCAGCAGCTTTTCTGCGGGAGTGTACGAGCAGTACTTC
.	many	TRBJ2-1	TRBV3-1	CASSQDLDGREQFF	TGTGCCAGCAGCCAAGATCTGGACGGGCGTGAGCAGTTCTTC
TRBD2	.	TRBJ2-1	TRBV12-3/TRBV12-4	CASSTRLASWSEQFF	TGTGCCAGCAGTACCCGACTAGCGAGTTGGAGTGAGCAGTTCTTC
.	.	TRBJ1-1	TRBV20-1	CSARGPTRLTWNTEAFF	TGCAGTGCTAGAGGCCCCACCAGGCTCACATGGAACACTGAAGCTTTCTTT
.	.	TRBJ1-5	TRBV7-7	CASSSLGDQDNQPQHF	TGTGCTAGCAGCTCCCTTGGGGACCAGGACAATCAGCCCCAGCATTTT
.	few	TRBJ2-1	TRBV20-1	CSAREVNRGDEQFF	TGCAGTGCTAGAGAGGTGAATAGGGGGGATGAGCAGTTCTTC
.	few	TRBJ2-7	TRBV4-1	CASSQQGLGYEQYF	TGCGCCAGCAGCCAACAGGGATTGGGGTACGAGCAGTACTTC
.	many	TRBJ2-7	TRBV4-1	CASSQDVGFYEQYF	TGCGCCAGCAGCCAAGACGTGGGCTTCTACGAGCAGTACTTC
.	.	TRBJ1-1	TRBV4-1	CASSQDGFTEAFF	TGCGCCAGCAGCCAAGATGGGTTCACTGAAGCTTTCTTT
.	.	TRBJ2-7	TRBV28	CASSLGRSSYEQYF	TGTGCCAGCAGTTTAGGACGGAGCTCCTACGAGCAGTACTTC
.	.	TRBJ2-5	TRBV4-1	CASSQDPSGVGGQETQYF	TGCGCCAGCAGCCAAGATCCTAGTGGGGTAGGCGGACAGGAGACCCAGTACTTC
.	few	TRBJ1-2	TRBV6-2/TRBV6-3	CASSPPSYGYTF	TGTGCCAGCAGCCCCCCGTCTTATGGCTACACCTTC
TRBD1	.	TRBJ2-2	TRBV12-3/TRBV12-4	CASSFWTGGHTGELFF	TGTGCCAGCAGTTTCTGGACAGGGGGCCACACCGGGGAGCTGTTTTTT
.	.	TRBJ2-7	TRBV4-1	CASSQGSPGGVYEQYF	TGCGCCAGCAGCCAAGGCTCACCCGGGGGTGTCTACGAGCAGTACTTC
TRBD2	few	TRBJ2-5	TRBV9	CASSKGTSGTRETQYF	TGTGCCAGCAGCAAAGGGACTAGCGGGACTCGGGAGACCCAGTACTTC
.	.	TRBJ2-1	TRBV20-1	CSATQDEQQFF	TGCAGTGCTACCCAGGACGAACAGCAGTTCTTC
.	.	TRBJ1-1	TRBV7-9	CASSISTNTEAFF	TGTGCCAGCAGCATATCTACTAACACTGAAGCTTTCTTT
TRBD1	.	TRBJ1-1	TRBV27	CASSSNRGLNTEAFF	TGTGCCAGCAGTTCGAACAGGGGGCTGAACACTGAAGCTTTCTTT
.	few	TRBJ2-1	TRBV20-1	CSARPVGRSSYNEQFF	TGCAGTGCTAGACCCGTGGGGAGGAGCTCCTACAATGAGCAGTTCTTC
TRBD2	.	TRBJ2-1	TRBV4-3	CASSQDRSGSEYEQFF	TGCGCCAGCAGCCAAGATCGGAGCGGGAGCGAGTATGAGCAGTTCTTC
.	.	TRBJ2-5	TRBV2	CASRTGTSTFVETQYF	TGTGCCAGCAGGACCGGGACATCGACTTTCGTTGAGACCCAGTACTTC
TRBD1	.	TRBJ2-5	TRBV6-1	CASSPGQIQETQYF	TGTGCCAGCAGTCCGGGACAGATTCAAGAGACCCAGTACTTC
.	.	TRBJ2-2	TRBV12-3/TRBV12-4	CASSPAITGELFF	TGTGCCAGCAGTCCGGCCATCACCGGGGAGCTGTTTTTT